The clone carrying this TCR beta chain was detected only once. What it recognizes is unknown. The V gene end was trimmed by 5 bases and the J gene end by 10 bases; junction bases not matched to a gene: 8. From germline, CDR1 is MNHEY and CDR2 SVGAGI. This CDR3 is 13 amino acids long. The sample belongs to a study of cytotoxic CD8 clonotypes in ibrutinib-treated CLL. General study points: Exceeding age-matched healthy donors, baseline clonality also tracked the counts of circulating CD8+ T cells.

Method: immunoSEQ multiplex PCR; TCRdb's copy keeps in-frame clones and lacks some. The table has 100,000 or so clones, approximately 56% seen once. This chain uses TRBV6-5 with TRBJ2-5, with 9 bases aligning to TRBD1. The sample here was PBMCs, taken after 24 months of ibrutinib treatment. The source of this sequence is a human donor with chronic lymphocytic leukemia. The CDR3 DNA follows: TGTGCCAGCAGTAACAGGGGGCGACGCGGCCAGTACTTC. Amino acid sequence: CASSNRGRRGQYF.